This T cell receptor (beta chain) was recovered during a study of T cell responses to AZD1222 COVID-19 vaccine. Measured with immunoSEQ multiplex PCR; TCRdb has only the in-frame clones, and not every one. The table records roughly 180,000 clones, around 88% of them present only once. In regard to this clone: Its antigen is still unknown.

CDR1 and CDR2 from the germline V gene are SNHLY and FYNNEI. This CDR3 spans 12 amino acids. The V gene end was trimmed by 9 bases and the J gene end by 9 bases; junction bases not matched to a gene: 8. Overall study results and limits: Reportedly, nearly half the spike-specific TCRs target unmutated variant regions. Baseline seropositives among AZD1222 recipients totaled only 5 or 6. With two AZD1222 doses given, Spike-specific TCR breadth and depth both rose.

The receptor's source is an adult in good health. The sample consisted of peripheral blood, taken on day 0 of AZD1222 vaccination. The genes are TRBV2 and TRBJ2-4, with 7 bases aligning to TRBD1. The CDR3: CASIEQGSIQYF. In DNA, the CDR3 is TGTGCCAGTATTGAACAGGGGTCCATTCAGTACTTC.